This T cell receptor (beta chain) is drawn from a study of metastatic and nonmetastatic thyroid tumors. About the research overall: Peripheral blood and tumor or nodule samples from malignant and benign thyroid patients were compared.

Original processing notes: CDR3 differences across clinicopathological groups were used to build a distant-metastasis classifier for papillary thyroid cancer. TCRdb re-called the PCR reads via MiXCR. For this entry, the V and J calls and clone size follow TCRdb and not the study's own pipeline. Found here are fewer than 35,000 clones, more than 20% of them singletons; the top ten hold more than 2%. The sample holds many counts of this clone. Its specificity is not known. At one end the junction does not follow the germline gene, possibly because of a read error. The CDR3 consists of 14 residues. CDR1 ENHRY and CDR2 SYGVKD come from the germline V gene. Patients had received no treatment of any kind before thyroid surgery. General observations from the study: Significantly greater TCR beta diversity was reportedly found in malignant thyroid tumors than in benign nodules (in blood and tumor).

The chain uses TRBV10-3 and TRBJ2-7; 7 bases match TRBD2. The receptor comes from a female donor with papillary thyroid cancer or a benign thyroid nodule (not recorded which). Some clones in this sample may be carry-over from other donors' samples. What was sequenced was blood. The DNA for the CDR3 is TGTGCCATCGAAAAACGGGCGGGAGATGACGAGCAGTGCTTC. It encodes CAIEKRAGDDEQCF.